This T cell receptor (beta chain) was captured by sequencing in a study of T cell responses to AZD1222 COVID-19 vaccine. The length of the CDR3 is 17 residues. Per the germline V gene, CDR1 is SGHKS and CDR2 is YYEKEE (reference sequence). Trimming removed 4 bases from V and 2 bases from J, with 19 bases in between. Assay: immunoSEQ multiplex PCR; the TCRdb copy retains only in-frame clones and omits some. Of fewer than 150,000 clones listed, approximately 91% were seen once; the top ten hold over 5%. Note on this clone: What it binds is not known.

General observations from the study: Donors were largely white British and mainly female; clonal diversity was possibly underestimated. Targeting of unmutated variant regions was reportedly seen in nearly half of spike-specific TCRs.

This receptor was obtained from an adult who received the AZD1222 COVID-19 vaccine. The source material was peripheral blood, sampled 28 days after the second AZD1222 dose. The chain joins TRBV5-5 to TRBJ1-5, with D possibly matching TRBD1 (6 bases). The CDR3 region has the DNA TGTGCCAGCAGCCCTCAGGGGACCCTCGTCGGCAATCAGCCCCAGCATTTT. Translating gives CASSPQGTLVGNQPQHF.